Below, 7 T cell receptor beta chains from the same sample are listed, as sequenced in a study of response to subunit inactivated influenza vaccine. From the RT-PCR reads, TCRdb called clonotypes with MiXCR, one entry per CDR3 protein. This table holds 600,000 to 850,000 distinct CDR3 sequences, approximately 15% found once. The input for sequencing was PBMCs from blood, taken approximately 15 days before vaccination. The origin of the receptors is a man aged 45 to 65 who received an inactivated influenza vaccine.

This clonotype was counted between two and nine times. The rearrangement uses TRBV7-2 and TRBJ2-5; the D is unclear. CDR1 is SGHTA and CDR2 is FQGNSA in the germline V gene. V was cut by 6 bases and J by 1 base, with 6 bases left in between. This CDR3 contains 12 residues. This CDR3 reads CASSKSQETQYF. DNA of the CDR3: TGTGCCAGCAGTAAATCCCAAGAGACCCAGTACTTC. Full variable domain (remainder filled in from reference TRBV7-2 and TRBJ2-5): GAGVSQSPSNKVTEKGKDVELRCDPISGHTALYWYRQSLGQGLEFLIYFQGNSAPDKSGLPSDRFSAERTGGSVSTLTIQRTQQEDSAVYLCASSKSQETQYFGPGTRLLVL.

The V gene is TRBV4-2, the J gene TRBJ1-1; no reliable D call. The length of the CDR3 is 14 residues. Trimming left V 5 bases short and J 4 bases short, with 14 bases between. The germline V gene encodes CDR1 LGHNA and CDR2 YNFKEQ. This chain's CDR3 is CASSSLLWGTEAFF. DNA for the CDR3: TGTGCCAGCAGCTCCCTTCTCTGGGGCACTGAAGCTTTCTTT.

The rearrangement joins TRBV12-3 or TRBV12-4 to TRBJ2-2; the D is unclear. V dropped 7 bases and J dropped 9 bases, with 9 bases sitting between them. The CDR3 is made up of 11 amino acids. The CDR3 nucleotides read TGTGCCAGCAACCGCCGTCGGGAGCTGTTTTTT. Protein product: CASNRRRELFF.

The chain is built from TRBV29-1 and TRBJ2-1, with D perhaps matching TRBD1 (6 bases). The CDR3 runs 14 residues. The V gene's germline CDR1 is SQVTM and CDR2 ANQGSEA. With 4 bases removed from V and 11 bases from J, the gap between germline ends came to 21 bases. CDR3 sequence: CSVGHRAGPMKQFF. Written as DNA, the CDR3 is TGCAGCGTTGGGCACAGGGCGGGTCCAATGAAGCAGTTCTTC.

The table lists this clonotype with a few counts. The chain carries TRBV20-1 and TRBJ2-2; D may be TRBD2 (6 bases). Germline V gives CDR1 DFQATT, CDR2 SNEGSKA (reference sequence). V dropped 3 bases and J dropped 0 bases, with 17 bases sitting between them. The CDR3 spans 17 residues. CDR3 coding DNA: TGCAGTGCTAGTCCCTGGGGGACTCCCGCGAACACCGGGGAGCTGTTTTTT. Its protein product is CSASPWGTPANTGELFF.

This chain joins TRBV3-1 and TRBJ2-7, with 8 bases identical to TRBD1. Trimming took 1 base from V and 2 from J; bases not matched to a gene: 4. This CDR3 spans 15 amino acids. Germline CDR1 LGHDT, CDR2 YNNKEL (reference sequence). CDR3 sequence (DNA): TGTGCCAGCAGCCAAGGGACAGGGAATCCCTACGAGCAGTACTTC. It yields the protein CASSQGTGNPYEQYF.

This clonotype was observed at least ten times. The chain links TRBV12-3 or TRBV12-4 to TRBJ2-2, with 12 bases that match TRBD1. Trimming at V came to 5 bases and at J to 6 bases, leaving 10 bases not matched to a gene. The CDR3 loop spans 17 amino acids. CDR3 DNA sequence: TGTGCCAGCAGTCTCCAAGGGACAGGGGGCCAGGCCGGGGAGCTGTTTTTT. This gives the protein CASSLQGTGGQAGELFF.